This TCR beta chain derives from a study of beta chain features in type 1 diabetes. The overall study: Patients and healthy donors were similar in age, gender and cell yields. Study-wide points: In these data, an HLA type influence on TCRB rearrangement remained unresolved. Fewer insertions but more deletions were seen at VDJ junctions in type 1 diabetes patients.

Each of the CD4+ naive, central memory, regulatory and stem cell-like memory populations was sorted via CD45RO/CCR7/CD25/CD127/CD95/CD27. cDNA synthesis used the whole RNA isolate, giving expressed TCRB sequences. Libraries were prepared by immunoSEQ multiplex PCR; TCRdb keeps only in-frame clonotypes and omits some of them. The repertoire has 850,000 to 900,000 clones, roughly 15% of them found once; the top ten carry about 0.02%. Note on this clone: What it binds is unknown.

Trimming took off 3 bases at V and 0 bases at J, with 17 bases between the two ends. Looked up from germline, CDR1 is SGHTA and CDR2 is FQGTGA. The CDR3 has 18 residues. This receptor was obtained from a woman under 30 in good health. Sequencing was performed on naive CD4+ T cells from blood. V usage is TRBV7-3 and J usage is TRBJ1-4, with D uncertain. As DNA, the CDR3 is TGTGCCAGCAGCTTTCGGCCCGGCAGTCTTGCAACTAATGAAAAACTGTTTTTT. It yields the protein CASSFRPGSLATNEKLFF.